The rows below give T cell receptor beta chains drawn from one sample of a study of OX40 agonist ivuxolimab in advanced cancers. Profiled with immunoSEQ multiplex PCR; TCRdb holds only in-frame clones, not every one. In the table there are roughly 50,000 clones, around nine tenths of which are singletons. Here the sequenced sample was CD4+ or CD8+ T cells sorted from blood, taken in a trial of the OX40 agonist ivuxolimab. All receptors derive from an adult with an advanced solid tumor such as melanoma, head and neck, liver or kidney cancer. Each CDR3 is given with its conserved first and last residue. The D gene is left open where the match is weak. Clone size appears in some rows only: once, few, many, or a class for an expanded clone.

d_call | j_call | v_call | clone_size | cdr3_aa
. | TRBJ2-3 | TRBV5-6 | . | CASSFQGPDTQYF
. | TRBJ1-6 | TRBV2 | . | CASSAPNREPLHF
. | TRBJ2-1 | TRBV5-4 | . | CASSLKDYQPYNEQFF
. | TRBJ2-4 | TRBV27 | . | CASRADWNIQYF
. | TRBJ1-2 | TRBV27 | medium-sized | CASSLTLRGGDYGYTF
. | TRBJ1-1 | TRBV27 | few | CASSMNTEAFF
TRBD2 | TRBJ2-7 | TRBV7-9 | . | CASSSPSGSYEQYF
TRBD1 | TRBJ2-7 | TRBV7-2 | . | CASSHWDRVNEQYF
. | TRBJ1-1 | TRBV28 | . | CASHPTGNTEAFF
. | TRBJ1-1 | TRBV28 | . | CASSPGLMGFLGPEAFF
. | TRBJ1-5 | TRBV6-5 | . | CASSIEYNQPQHF
. | TRBJ1-2 | TRBV14 | . | CASSQGFNYGYTF
. | TRBJ2-7 | TRBV4-3 | . | CASSQVPVSEQYF
. | TRBJ1-4 | TRBV27 | . | CASSLLQSNEKLFF
. | TRBJ1-5 | TRBV5-4 | once | CASSFEGGRNSNQPQHF
TRBD1 | TRBJ2-1 | TRBV6-1 | . | CASSEGLGTGKEQFF
. | TRBJ1-5 | TRBV7-8 | . | CASSLYEGTGNQPQHF
TRBD2 | TRBJ2-3 | TRBV2 | . | CASSASGSTDTQYF
. | TRBJ2-1 | TRBV29-1 | once | CSVDLQGNNEQFF
. | TRBJ1-5 | TRBV9 | . | CASSVPPRTPGNQPQHF
TRBD2 | TRBJ2-3 | TRBV30 | . | CAWSSPAAGGWGDTQYF
. | TRBJ1-6 | TRBV2 | . | CATRDNVGSPLHF
. | TRBJ2-3 | TRBV7-6 | . | CASSLESGPSTDTQYF
TRBD1 | TRBJ1-5 | TRBV28 | . | CASSFKTTGGFQPQHF
TRBD2 | TRBJ2-5 | TRBV11-2 | . | CASSFTSGESETQYF
TRBD1 | TRBJ1-1 | TRBV9 | . | CASSISTGANTEAFF
TRBD1 | TRBJ2-3 | TRBV7-9 | once | CASSRPTGEGTDTQYF
. | TRBJ1-6 | TRBV6-5 | . | CASSRVSSPLHF